A single sample gave rise to the 11 T cell receptor beta chains below, sequenced in a study of T-cell memory formation after mild COVID-19 (dated by TCRdb to the early 2020s). Receptor amplification or capture employed 5' RACE. Sequencing used an Illumina NovaSeq 6000. TCRdb handled the public reads itself, with Q25 trimming in fastp and clone calling in MiXCR, and kept productive beta chains. Rows matching on CDR3 protein sequence are summarized as one entry with the most common DNA and genes. The sample contains approximately 570,000 distinct CDR3 sequences, roughly 17% of them found a single time. Clones ranked in the top ten supply around 12% of the sample. The specimen sequenced was PBMCs or a T cell subset sorted from them (not recorded which). The receptor source for this set is an adult woman who had mild COVID-19 (a few samples of this study predate the infection). The sample titles of this study are shuffled in the database, so cell type and time point are left out; the donor was told from shared clones.

CDR3 sequence reads: CASSPGGGFQETQYF. CDR3 DNA sequence: TGTGCCAGCAGCCCAGGGGGAGGGTTCCAAGAGACCCAGTACTTC. V usage is TRBV9 and J usage is TRBJ2-5; D might be TRBD1 or TRBD2, each matching 7 bases. The CDR3 is made up of 15 amino acids. V gave up 4 bases and J gave up 1 base, with 14 bases separating them. Germline V lookup: CDR1 SGDLS, CDR2 YYNGEE.

This clonotype turned up a few times. V gene TRBV12-3 or TRBV12-4 combines with J gene TRBJ2-2; TRBD2 agrees at 7 bases. The V segment lost 6 bases and the J segment 4 bases; nucleotides outside the gene matches: 11. CDR3 size: 16 residues. The CDR3 DNA is TGTGCCAGCAGCCCCGGGAAGGGGAGGGTCACCGGGGAGCTGTTTTTT. It yields the protein CASSPGKGRVTGELFF.

This clonotype was seen at least ten times. The genes are TRBV28 and TRBJ2-1; 9 bases map to TRBD1. Germline CDR1 is MDHEN and CDR2 is SYDVKM. Trimming at V came to 4 bases and at J to 3 bases, leaving 13 bases not matched to a gene. CDR3 length equals 18 residues. In nucleotides, the CDR3 is TGTGCCAGCAGTTCAGCGGCAGGGGACAGGGCGCTCTACAATGAGCAGTTCTTC. As protein: CASSSAAGDRALYNEQFF.

The genes are TRBV6-5 and TRBJ1-1; TRBD1 is a possible D gene (6 bases). The CDR3 length is 14 residues. Germline CDR1 is MNHEY and CDR2 is SVGAGI. V lost 6 bases and J 1 base, leaving 12 bases between the germline ends. The CDR3: CASRKTGWNTEAFF. CDR3 sequence (DNA): TGTGCCAGCAGAAAGACAGGCTGGAACACTGAAGCTTTCTTT.

This clonotype was seen only a few times. The chain recombines TRBV11-3 with TRBJ2-3, with D unresolved. Germline V gene data show CDR1 as SGHNT and CDR2 as YENEEA. The CDR3 is made up of 14 amino acids. V shed 2 bases and J shed 2 bases, with 8 bases lying between them. CDR3 sequence: CASSLSRVTDTQYF. In nucleotides, the CDR3 is TGTGCCAGCAGCTTATCCCGGGTCACAGATACGCAGTATTTT.

This clonotype was counted ten times or more. The chain is built from TRBV5-1 and TRBJ1-4; D is ambiguous. V was trimmed by 0 bases and J by 6 bases, leaving 9 bases between them. The V gene's germline CDR1 is SGHRS and CDR2 YFSETQ. The CDR3 is 14 residues long. In DNA, the CDR3 is TGCGCCAGCAGCTTGGGGCAGGTTGATGAAAAACTGTTTTTT. It encodes CASSLGQVDEKLFF.

This clonotype has more than one count but fewer than ten. The chain links TRBV5-1 to TRBJ1-5; D is ambiguous. Germline CDR1 and CDR2: SGHRS and YFSETQ. Between the trimmed V and J ends, which lost 0 bases and 7 bases, there was a span of 14 bases. There are 15 residues in the CDR3. CDR3 coding DNA: TGCGCCAGCAGCTTGGACCCGGGCATGGAGCAGCCCCAGCATTTT. Translated: CASSLDPGMEQPQHF.

In this sample, this clonotype turned up a few times. The rearrangement links TRBV7-6 to TRBJ2-2, with TRBD2 matching over 10 bases. The CDR3 is made up of 17 amino acids. Germline V gene lookup returns CDR1 SGHVS and CDR2 FNYEAQ. The V segment lost 5 bases and the J segment 2 bases; nucleotides outside the gene matches: 8. CDR3 coding DNA: TGTGCCAGCAGCACCTGGACTAGCGGAACAAACACCGGGGAGCTGTTTTTT. This translates into CASSTWTSGTNTGELFF.

There are a few counts of this clonotype. The chain recombines TRBV29-1 with TRBJ2-7; 11 bases map to TRBD2. Germline CDR1 reads SQVTM; CDR2 reads ANQGSEA. The CDR3 is 15 residues long. The ends lost 5 bases at V and 2 bases at J; junction bases unmatched: 8. The CDR3 loop reads CSVSQASGGPYEQYF. The CDR3 DNA reads TGCAGCGTTTCCCAAGCTAGCGGGGGGCCCTACGAGCAGTACTTC.

This clonotype was seen ten or more times. The V gene is TRBV12-3 or TRBV12-4, the J gene TRBJ1-1; 11 nucleotides align to TRBD1. Trimming removed 4 bases from V and 4 bases from J; junction bases left unmatched: 5. The CDR3 contains 15 residues. The CDR3 is CASSYTGTGGTEAFF. DNA of the CDR3: TGTGCCAGCAGTTACACCGGGACAGGGGGCACTGAAGCTTTCTTT.

This clonotype was found a few times. V is TRBV4-2 and J is TRBJ2-6, with D perhaps given as TRBD1 or TRBD2 (5 bases each). The CDR3 extends over 16 amino acids. With 3 bases removed from V and 0 bases from J, the gap between germline ends came to 9 bases. CDR1 and CDR2 from the germline V gene are LGHNA and YNFKEQ. The DNA of the CDR3 is TGTGCCAGCAGCCAGGGACGAAGCTCTGGGGCCAACGTCCTGACTTTC. Its protein product is CASSQGRSSGANVLTF.